This T cell receptor beta chain was recorded in a study of Graves' ophthalmopathy and Graves' hyperthyroidism. CDR3 size: 12 residues. V shed 1 base and J shed 8 bases, with 9 bases lying between them. There are many counts of this clonotype. Scientists amplified the TCR beta CDR3 regions from RNA transcripts. Scientists carried out first-round RT-PCR using HTBI primers and then a second-round multiplex PCR. TCRdb itself ran the multiplex PCR reads through MiXCR, one entry per CDR3 protein. The table shows about 220,000 distinct CDR3 sequences, with roughly 21% occurring only once. Enrollment excluded any patients with other autoimmune diseases, uncontrolled infections, pregnancy or lactation. The diagnosis was founded upon clinical symptoms, serum thyroxine, TRAb, thyroid ultrasound and orbital computed tomography.

The rearrangement uses TRBV12-3 or TRBV12-4 and TRBJ2-7, with D perhaps matching TRBD1 (5 bases). This clonotype originated in a woman aged 45-65 years with Graves' ophthalmopathy. Specimen: peripheral blood. The CDR3: CASSLGGAQQYF. In DNA form, the CDR3 reads TGTGCCAGCAGTTTAGGGGGCGCGCAGCAGTACTTC.